The clone carrying this T cell receptor beta chain was seen ten or more times. V dropped 8 bases and J dropped 0 bases, with 13 bases sitting between them. Germline assignment: CDR1 SGHTA and CDR2 FQGNSA. The CDR3 length is 14 residues. The data originate from a study of CD8 T cells in ankylosing spondylitis. One entry per CDR3 protein results from TCRdb running MiXCR on the 5' RACE reads. Among 50,000 to 75,000 distinct CDR3 sequences listed, roughly 6.2% were seen once. The sequence was obtained from a male donor with ankylosing spondylitis. Sequenced sample: synovial fluid, either unsorted or a sorted T cell fraction (not recorded which). The chain combines TRBV7-2 with TRBJ1-1; D unclear. DNA of the CDR3: TGTGCCAGCTCGTCTGCTTTTATGAACACTGAAGCTTTCTTT. Amino acid sequence: CASSSAFMNTEAFF.